This TCR beta chain was sequenced for a study of blood T cell repertoires in COVID-19. Profiled with immunoSEQ multiplex PCR; TCRdb holds only in-frame clones, not every one. The repertoire holds about 34,000 clones, with roughly 77% as singletons. This receptor was taken from an elderly man with active or convalescent COVID-19. Material for sequencing was peripheral blood.

CDR3 bases: TGTGCCAGCTCACCCGGACAGGTCTCTGGAAACACCATATATTTT. Encoded protein: CASSPGQVSGNTIYF. The rearrangement links TRBV18 to TRBJ1-3; 7 positions agree with TRBD1. The trim removed 3 bases at V and 0 bases at J, leaving 2 bases unmatched. Germline V gene data show CDR1 as KGHSH and CDR2 as LQKENI. The CDR3 loop spans 15 amino acids.